This T cell receptor (beta chain) was retrieved from a study of blood T cells in healthy people across ages. A minimum of 6 micrograms of total RNA was extracted per sample. A second PCR, run for about 6 to 11 cycles, used a sample-barcoded 5' primer plus a J-beta primer mix. Every cDNA was tagged by a template-switch adaptor with 12 random nucleotides. TCRdb redid the calling of the 5' RACE reads with MiXCR, one entry per CDR3 protein. The repertoire has about 1.6 million distinct CDR3 sequences, almost 35% of them found once; the top ten carry around 11%. The sample comprised blood. The TCR sequence derives from a woman under 40 in good health.

CDR3 sequence (DNA): TGCAGTGCTATAGGGTCGGATCGCTCACCCCTCCACTTT. As protein: CSAIGSDRSPLHF. The gene calls are TRBV20-1 and TRBJ1-6, with unresolved D. The CDR3 length is 13 residues. The germline CDR1 and CDR2 sequences are DFQATT and SNEGSKA (reference sequence). Trimming cost V 4 bases and J 10 bases, with 14 bases left between them.